Listed below are T cell receptor beta chains from one sample, sequenced in a study of T cell responses to AZD1222 COVID-19 vaccine. The table came from immunoSEQ multiplex PCR; TCRdb's copy has only in-frame clones and leaves some out. The sample consists of some 84,000 clones, approximately 90% of them appearing once. The sequencing here drew on peripheral blood, taken 28 days after the second AZD1222 dose. Every receptor here comes from an adult who received the AZD1222 COVID-19 vaccine. Both conserved end residues are part of each CDR3. Each record gives: clone size, J gene, D gene, V gene, CDR3 protein, CDR3 DNA. D genes are given only for firm matches. Clone size is stated in some rows and not others, as once, few, many or a class when expanded.

>once|TRBJ2-7|.|TRBV20-1
CSASPGHYEQYF
TGCAGTGCTAGTCCAGGTCACTACGAGCAGTACTTC
>.|TRBJ2-3|.|TRBV5-1
CASSTDPRGYGTDTQYF
TGCGCCAGCAGCACTGACCCCCGGGGGTATGGCACAGATACGCAGTATTTT
>.|TRBJ1-1|.|TRBV7-9
CASSLMSLNTEAFF
TGTGCCAGCAGCTTAATGTCTCTGAACACTGAAGCTTTCTTT
>.|TRBJ2-1|TRBD2|TRBV10-3
CAISGGGAAYNEQFF
TGTGCCATCAGTGGCGGGGGGGCTGCCTACAATGAGCAGTTCTTC
>.|TRBJ1-4|.|TRBV9
CASSVLGATNEKLFF
TGTGCCAGCAGTGTGCTGGGAGCAACTAATGAAAAACTGTTTTTT
>.|TRBJ2-2|.|TRBV7-3
CASSLGGPFTGELFF
TGTGCCAGCAGCTTAGGAGGACCCTTCACCGGGGAGCTGTTTTTT
>.|TRBJ2-7|TRBD1|TRBV12-3/TRBV12-4
CASMTGYGEQYF
TGTGCCAGTATGACAGGGTATGGCGAGCAGTACTTC
>.|TRBJ2-1|TRBD2|TRBV7-3
CASSPPESGGSYNEQFF
TGTGCCAGCAGCCCTCCGGAAAGCGGGGGGAGCTACAATGAGCAGTTCTTC
>.|TRBJ1-4|.|TRBV24-1
CATSDGSPRNEKLFF
TGTGCCACCAGTGACGGCAGCCCCAGAAATGAAAAACTGTTTTTT
>.|TRBJ2-7|.|TRBV4-3
CASSISVAGRPYEQYF
TGCGCCAGCAGCATAAGCGTTGCGGGGCGGCCCTACGAGCAGTACTTC
>.|TRBJ2-5|.|TRBV7-2
CASSLGAQETQYF
TGTGCCAGCAGCTTAGGGGCGCAAGAGACCCAGTACTTC
>.|TRBJ2-7|.|TRBV6-1
CASSEGGFFNGEQYF
TGTGCCAGCAGTGAAGGGGGTTTTTTTAATGGCGAGCAGTACTTC
>.|TRBJ1-2|TRBD1|TRBV6-5
CASKEGDRVYGYTF
TGTGCCAGCAAAGAGGGGGACAGGGTCTATGGCTACACCTTC
>.|TRBJ1-2|TRBD1|TRBV5-4
CASSPSTGIDGYTF
TGTGCCAGCAGCCCGTCGACAGGGATCGATGGCTACACCTTC
>.|TRBJ2-7|.|TRBV6-5
CASSWGTKGYEQYF
TGTGCCAGCAGTTGGGGCACAAAGGGCTACGAGCAGTACTTC
>.|TRBJ1-2|.|TRBV27
CASSLGGVYGYTF
TGTGCCAGCAGTTTGGGGGGGGTCTATGGCTACACCTTC